This entry lists 27 T cell receptor beta chains sequenced from one sample in a study of glioma-infiltrating T cells. TCR alpha and beta CDR3 regions were amplified from RNA using iRepertoire nested multiplex PCR. TCRdb redid the calling of the multiplex PCR reads with MiXCR, one entry per CDR3 protein. Seen here are some 120,000 distinct CDR3 sequences, roughly 25% observed once, and the top ten hold roughly 15%. Source material: glioma tissue, nonneoplastic brain tissue, or PBMCs (not recorded which). Every receptor here comes from a human donor with low-grade glioma or glioblastoma, undergoing nonglioma brain surgery, or in good health (not recorded which).

The sample holds many counts of this clonotype. One end of the junction is discordant with germline, which a read error may explain. The chain is built from TRBV27 and TRBJ2-7, with D unresolved. The V gene's germline CDR1 is MNHEY and CDR2 SMNVEV (reference sequence). The CDR3 totals 14 residues. CDR3 sequence: CASSLRPDAYGQYF. The CDR3 bases are TGTGCCAGCTCTTTGCGACCTGATGCCTACGGGCAGTACTTC.

This clonotype was counted many times. The V gene is TRBV2, the J gene TRBJ2-7, with TRBD2 identical over 7 bases. CDR1 is SNHLY, CDR2 FYNNEI, per germline. V shed 2 bases, J shed 0 bases, and the junction held 7 bases outside the gene matches. This CDR3 has 16 amino acids. This CDR3 is CASSERLADSSYEQYF. Here the CDR3 DNA reads TGTGCCAGCAGTGAACGGCTAGCGGATTCCTCCTACGAGCAGTACTTC.

As concerns this clonotype: At one end the junction does not follow the germline gene, possibly because of a read error. The chain is built from TRBV28 and TRBJ2-3, with 12 bases aligning to TRBD2. The CDR3 has 14 residues. The germline gives CDR1 MDHEN, CDR2 SYDVKM. This chain's CDR3 is CAASSGGAKDMQYF. DNA of the CDR3: TGTGCCGCCTCTAGCGGGGGGGCGAAAGATATGCAGTATTTT.

This clonotype was counted ten times or more. V usage is TRBV12-3 or TRBV12-4 and J usage is TRBJ1-3, with D possibly being TRBD1 (5 bases). Trimming removed 6 bases at V and 0 bases at J, with 6 bases between. This CDR3 has 13 residues. DNA for the CDR3: TGTGCCAGCAGACAGGTCTCTGGAAACACCATATATTTT. It translates to CASRQVSGNTIYF.

Worth noting for this clonotype: A much larger clone differs from this one at a single base, so this may be a read error. The V call is TRBV7-9, the J call TRBJ2-3; TRBD1 or TRBD2 may be the D gene (5 bases each). Looked up from germline, CDR1 is SEHNR and CDR2 is FQNEAQ (reference sequence). V lost 4 bases and J 8 bases, leaving 16 bases between the germline ends. The CDR3 loop spans 14 amino acids. The CDR3 region has the DNA TGTGCCAGCAGCTCCGGGACCGATGGAGGTACGCAGTATTTT. This translates into CASSSGTDGGTQYF.

J is TRBJ2-5 and V is TRBV6-2 or TRBV6-3; 10 bases fit TRBD1. J gave up 4 bases and V 0 bases, and 5 bases lay outside the gene matches. Per the germline V gene, CDR1 is MNHEY and CDR2 is SVGEGT. This CDR3 spans 16 amino acids. CDR3: CASSYSRTGGIETQYF. CDR3 bases: TGTGCCAGCAGTTACTCCCGGACAGGGGGGATAGAGACCCAGTACTTC.

The CDR3 DNA is TGTGCCAGCAGCTTAGGAAGTGCAACTAATGAAAAACTGTTTTTT. Its translation: CASSLGSATNEKLFF. The chain carries TRBV7-9 and TRBJ1-4; D gene ambiguous. The CDR3 runs 15 residues. Germline CDR1 and CDR2: SEHNR and FQNEAQ (reference sequence). The ends were cut back, 1 base at V and 0 bases at J, with 6 bases in the middle.

As for this clonotype: Possible read error: a much larger clone is one base away. The gene calls are TRBV4-1 and TRBJ1-2; D remains unclear. Trimming shortened V by 6 bases and J by 4 bases, and 18 bases separated the two germline ends. CDR1 and CDR2 (germline): MGHRA, YSYEKL. This CDR3 has 15 residues. The CDR3 nucleotides are TGCGCCAGCAGACAGTCCACCCCGGGTGGCTATGGCTACACCTTC. It is translated as CASRQSTPGGYGYTF.

This clonotype was observed many times. The rearrangement uses TRBV2 and TRBJ2-5; TRBD1 aligns across 12 bases. The CDR3 sequence is 13 residues long. V lost 8 bases, J lost 4 bases, and 2 bases stayed unmatched. Germline lookup yields CDR1 SNHLY and CDR2 FYNNEI. CDR3 in DNA: TGTGCCAGCGGGACAGGGGGCGCAGAGACCCAGTACTTC. Translating gives CASGTGGAETQYF.

In this sample, this clonotype turned up many times. The rearrangement joins TRBV28 to TRBJ1-1; no firm D call. CDR3 length: 13 residues. Germline V gene lookup returns CDR1 MDHEN and CDR2 SYDVKM. Trimming left V 3 bases short and J 0 bases short, with 5 bases between. The CDR3 DNA reads as TGTGCCAGCAGTTTTCGGGTGAACACTGAAGCTTTCTTT. Protein: CASSFRVNTEAFF.

V and J are TRBV11-2 and TRBJ1-2; maybe TRBD1 (5 bases). With 6 bases removed from V and 2 bases from J, the gap between germline ends came to 22 bases. The CDR3 totals 17 residues. Germline loops: CDR1 SGHAT, CDR2 FQNNGV. Here the CDR3 reads CASRAPGRSKANYGYTF. In DNA, the CDR3 is TGTGCCAGCAGGGCTCCGGGACGCTCGAAAGCGAACTATGGCTACACCTTC.

This clonotype has ten or more counts. The CDR3 nucleotides read TGTGCCAGCATCGTCATGGACAGACCCAATCCCCAGTACTTC. Translating gives CASIVMDRPNPQYF. The chain has TRBV2 and TRBJ2-5; a weak D match, TRBD1 (6 bases). The CDR3 spans 14 residues. Germline assignment: CDR1 SNHLY and CDR2 FYNNEI. V was cut by 7 bases and J by 9 bases, with 21 bases left in between.

The V call is TRBV12-3 or TRBV12-4, the J call TRBJ2-3, with D tentatively TRBD2 (6 bases). The CDR3 consists of 14 residues. V lost 3 bases and J 4 bases, leaving 11 bases between the germline ends. Here the CDR3 DNA reads TGTGCCAGCAGTTTTCGGGAGTCGGCAGATACGCAGTATTTT. The encoded protein is CASSFRESADTQYF.

In its sample, this clonotype was seen many times. V is TRBV7-2 and J is TRBJ2-3, with D perhaps TRBD1 or TRBD2 (5 bases each). Germline lookup yields CDR1 SGHTA and CDR2 FQGNSA. The CDR3 sequence is 11 residues long. Deletions cut 9 bases from V and 3 bases from J, with 7 bases between. CDR3 protein: CAREGTDTQYF. DNA of the CDR3: TGTGCCAGAGAGGGGACAGATACGCAGTATTTT. Together with reference TRBV7-2 and TRBJ2-3, the CDR3 gives the full variable domain: GAGVSQSPSNKVTEKGKDVELRCDPISGHTALYWYRQSLGQGLEFLIYFQGNSAPDKSGLPSDRFSAERTGGSVSTLTIQRTQQEDSAVYLCAREGTDTQYFGPGTRLTVL.

This clonotype was found many times. The chain uses TRBV28 and TRBJ1-5; possible D gene TRBD1, 5 bases. Trimming took off 5 bases at V and 1 base at J, with 6 bases between the two ends. The CDR3 is 13 residues long. The germline V gene has CDR1 MDHEN and CDR2 SYDVKM. The CDR3 DNA sequence: TGTGCCAGCAGTAGGGACAGCAATCAGCCCCAGCATTTT. It is translated as CASSRDSNQPQHF.

The chain carries TRBV19 and TRBJ2-1, with D possibly being TRBD2 (6 bases). Trimming took off 3 bases at V and 5 bases at J, with 14 bases between the two ends. This CDR3 is 15 amino acids long. Germline CDR1 reads LNHDA; CDR2 reads SQIVND (reference sequence). The CDR3 DNA is TGTGCCAGTAGTATTGGAGGGAGAAGCAACAATGAGCAGTTCTTC. Translating it yields CASSIGGRSNNEQFF. Variable domain in full (rest from reference TRBV19 and TRBJ2-1): DGGITQSPKYLFRKEGQNVTLSCEQNLNHDAMYWYRQDPGQGLRLIYYSQIVNDFQKGDIAEGYSVSREKKESFPLTVTSAQKNPTAFYLCASSIGGRSNNEQFFGPGTRLTVL.

This clonotype was recorded a few times. This rearrangement joins TRBV6-1 to TRBJ2-5; D gene ambiguous. Germline CDR1 reads MNHNS; CDR2 reads SASEGT. Trimming removed 10 bases at V and 4 bases at J, with 10 bases between. The length of the CDR3 is 11 residues. The CDR3 coding sequence is TGTGCCATCTCGGAGACAGAGACCCAGTACTTC. Amino acids: CAISETETQYF.

This clonotype was counted many times. The chain couples TRBV7-8 to TRBJ2-1; D call uncertain. Germline V CDR1 and CDR2: SGHVS, FQNEAQ. V shed 0 bases and J shed 6 bases, with 6 bases lying between them. The CDR3 covers 13 residues. CDR3 DNA sequence: TGTGCCAGCAGCTTAGCGTGGGGCAATGAGCAGTTCTTC. It is translated as CASSLAWGNEQFF.

This clonotype appeared many times. The chain's CDR3 is CASSKDQNTGELFF. CDR3 nucleotide sequence: TGTGCCAGCAGTAAAGACCAGAACACCGGGGAGCTGTTTTTT. The chain is built from TRBV25-1 and TRBJ2-2; D gene unclear. Trimming removed 5 bases from V and 1 base from J, with 8 bases in between. Per the germline V gene, CDR1 is MGHDK and CDR2 is SYGVNS. This CDR3 spans 14 amino acids. Full variable domain (rest looked up from reference TRBV25-1 and TRBJ2-2): EADIYQTPRYLVIGTGKKITLECSQTMGHDKMYWYQQDPGMELHLIHYSYGVNSTEKGDLSSESTVSRIRTEHFPLTLESARPSHTSQYLCASSKDQNTGELFFGEGSRLTVL.

About this clonotype: This clone may be a read error of a much larger clone one base away. The rearrangement joins TRBV2 to TRBJ1-5, with TRBD1 matching 7 bases. The CDR3 contains 16 residues. Germline V gene sequence: CDR1 SNHLY, CDR2 FYNNEI. The CDR3 sequence: CASSVRGRLGNQPRHF. CDR3 coding DNA: TGTGCCAGCAGTGTTAGGGGGCGTCTTGGCAATCAGCCCCGGCATTTT.

This clonotype occurred many times. This chain connects TRBV20-1 to TRBJ2-3; D unresolved. Trimming cost V 5 bases and J 8 bases, with 26 bases left between them. Germline CDR1 and CDR2: DFQATT and SNEGSKA (reference sequence). This CDR3 region has 16 residues. The CDR3 bases are TGCAGTGCTCCTGTGTTAGCACTTACCAACATAGCTACGCAGTATTTT. Protein sequence: CSAPVLALTNIATQYF.

There are a few counts of this clonotype. The chain employs TRBV5-4 and TRBJ2-7; 7 nucleotides agree with TRBD1. Germline CDR1 reads SGHNT; CDR2 reads YYREEE (reference sequence). The CDR3 has 15 amino acids. V lost 4 bases and J lost 1; bases outside the gene matches: 8. CDR3 in DNA: TGTGCCAGCAGCGACCAAACGACAGGGTCCTACGAGCAGTACTTC. Translated: CASSDQTTGSYEQYF.

This clonotype was detected many times. The rearrangement links TRBV7-2 to TRBJ2-3, with D possibly TRBD1 on 5 matching bases. The CDR3 totals 14 residues. Trimming removed 4 bases from V and 4 bases from J, with 12 bases in between. From germline, CDR1 is SGHTA and CDR2 FQGNSA. The CDR3 is CASSSRVFADTQYF. The CDR3 DNA reads as TGTGCCAGCAGCTCCAGGGTTTTCGCAGATACGCAGTATTTT.

Turning to this clonotype: This could be a read error, since a much larger clone is one nucleotide away. The chain uses TRBV12-3 or TRBV12-4 and TRBJ1-1; 7 bases line up with TRBD1. This CDR3 comprises 14 residues. In DNA, the CDR3 is TGTGCCAGCAGTATCGGGACAGCCTACACTGAAGCTTCCTTT. Encoded protein: CASSIGTAYTEASF.

This clonotype was detected a few times. The chain couples TRBV29-1 to TRBJ2-7, with 11 positions matching TRBD1. The germline gives CDR1 SQVTM, CDR2 ANQGSEA. V lost 7 bases, J lost 6 bases, and 8 bases stayed unmatched. The CDR3 runs to 13 residues. As DNA, the CDR3 is TGCAGCGCTGGGACCGGGACAGGGGGCGAGCAGTACTTC. Its translation: CSAGTGTGGEQYF.

The V gene is TRBV29-1, the J gene TRBJ2-1, with D possibly being TRBD2 (6 bases). CDR3 length: 13 amino acids. The germline gives CDR1 SQVTM, CDR2 ANQGSEA. Trimming took off 7 bases at V and 1 base at J, with 11 bases between the two ends. CDR3 amino acids: CSARLVSYNEQFF. In DNA, the CDR3 is TGCAGCGCCCGACTAGTATCCTACAATGAGCAGTTCTTC.

This clonotype has only a few counts. The gene calls are TRBV12-3 or TRBV12-4 and TRBJ2-1, with unresolved D. Trimming took off 6 bases at V and 0 bases at J, with 12 bases between the two ends. The CDR3 is made up of 15 amino acids. The CDR3 is CASSPHQSSYNEQFF. Written as DNA, the CDR3 is TGTGCCAGCAGCCCCCATCAGAGCTCCTACAATGAGCAGTTCTTC.